Here is one T cell receptor (beta chain) with its context. Its matching antigen is unknown. This entry is derived from a study of T cell responses to AZD1222 COVID-19 vaccine. General study points: Donors were mostly white British, more females; clonal diversity possibly underestimated. Spike-specific TCR breadth and depth went up after people got two AZD1222 doses. Repertoires were obtained only post-peak T cell response.

The CDR3 totals 16 residues. Per germline, CDR1 LNHDA and CDR2 SQIVND (reference sequence). The ends lost 5 bases at V and 5 bases at J; junction bases unmatched: 12. The repertoire was sequenced with immunoSEQ multiplex PCR; TCRdb's copy has only in-frame clones and lacks some. The sample lists 200,000 or so clones; around 93% were seen once. The receptor's source is an adult in good health. The sequencing here drew on peripheral blood, taken on day 0 of MenACWY control vaccination. This chain links TRBV19 with TRBJ2-5; 9 bases match TRBD1. The CDR3 loop is CASSPRTGVGFETQYF. CDR3 bases: TGTGCCAGTAGTCCCCGGACAGGGGTTGGGTTTGAGACCCAGTACTTC.